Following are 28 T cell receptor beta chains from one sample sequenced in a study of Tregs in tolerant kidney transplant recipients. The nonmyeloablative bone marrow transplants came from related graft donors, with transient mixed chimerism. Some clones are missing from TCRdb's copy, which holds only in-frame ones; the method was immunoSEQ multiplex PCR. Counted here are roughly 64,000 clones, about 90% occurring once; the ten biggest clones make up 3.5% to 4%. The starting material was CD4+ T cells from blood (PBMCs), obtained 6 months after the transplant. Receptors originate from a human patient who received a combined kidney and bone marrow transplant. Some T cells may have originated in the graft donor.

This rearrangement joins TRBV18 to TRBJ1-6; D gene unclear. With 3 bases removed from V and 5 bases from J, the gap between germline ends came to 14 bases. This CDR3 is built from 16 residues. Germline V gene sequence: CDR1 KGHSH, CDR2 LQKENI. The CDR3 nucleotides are TGTGCCAGCTCACCCCGGAGGGTAGTAGATAATTCACCCCTCCACTTT. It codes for CASSPRRVVDNSPLHF. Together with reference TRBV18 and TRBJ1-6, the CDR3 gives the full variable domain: NAGVMQNPRHLVRRRGQEARLRCSPMKGHSHVYWYRQLPEEGLKFMVYLQKENIIDESGMPKERFSAEFPKEGPSILRIQQVVRGDSAAYFCASSPRRVVDNSPLHFGNGTRLTVT.

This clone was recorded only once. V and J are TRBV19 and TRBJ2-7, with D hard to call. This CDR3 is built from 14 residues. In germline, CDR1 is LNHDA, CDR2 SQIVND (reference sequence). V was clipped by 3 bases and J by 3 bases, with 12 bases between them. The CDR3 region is CASSMGLAVYEQYF. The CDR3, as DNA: TGTGCCAGTAGTATGGGTCTGGCGGTCTACGAGCAGTACTTC.

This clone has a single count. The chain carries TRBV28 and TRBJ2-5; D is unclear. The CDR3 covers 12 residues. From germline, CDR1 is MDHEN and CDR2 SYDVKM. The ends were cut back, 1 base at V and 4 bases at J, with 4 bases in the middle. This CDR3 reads CASSLFIETQYF. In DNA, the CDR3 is TGTGCCAGCAGTTTATTCATAGAGACCCAGTACTTC.

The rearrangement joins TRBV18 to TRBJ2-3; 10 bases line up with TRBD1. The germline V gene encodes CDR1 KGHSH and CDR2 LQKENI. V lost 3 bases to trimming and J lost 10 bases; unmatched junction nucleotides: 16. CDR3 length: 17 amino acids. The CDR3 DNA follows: TGTGCCAGCTCACCTCGTCCCGGGACAGGGGTAATATCGGCGCAGTATTTT. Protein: CASSPRPGTGVISAQYF.

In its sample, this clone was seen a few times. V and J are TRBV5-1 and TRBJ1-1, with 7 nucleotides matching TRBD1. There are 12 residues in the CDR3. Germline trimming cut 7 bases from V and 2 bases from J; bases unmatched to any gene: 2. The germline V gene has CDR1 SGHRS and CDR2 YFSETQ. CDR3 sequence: CASGTENTEAFF. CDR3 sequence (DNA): TGCGCCAGCGGGACAGAAAACACTGAAGCTTTCTTT.

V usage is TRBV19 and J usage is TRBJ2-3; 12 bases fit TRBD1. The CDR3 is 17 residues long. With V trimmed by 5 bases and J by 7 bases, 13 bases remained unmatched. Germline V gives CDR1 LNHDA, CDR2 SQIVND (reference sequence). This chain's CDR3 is CASSASVPGQGAHTQYF. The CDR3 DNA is TGTGCCAGTAGTGCCTCCGTTCCGGGACAGGGGGCACATACGCAGTATTTT.

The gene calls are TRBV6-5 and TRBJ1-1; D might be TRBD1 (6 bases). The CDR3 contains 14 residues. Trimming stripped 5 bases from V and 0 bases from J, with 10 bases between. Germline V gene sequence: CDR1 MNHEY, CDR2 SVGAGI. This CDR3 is CASSEDRLNTEAFF. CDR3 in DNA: TGTGCCAGCAGTGAGGACAGACTGAACACTGAAGCTTTCTTT.

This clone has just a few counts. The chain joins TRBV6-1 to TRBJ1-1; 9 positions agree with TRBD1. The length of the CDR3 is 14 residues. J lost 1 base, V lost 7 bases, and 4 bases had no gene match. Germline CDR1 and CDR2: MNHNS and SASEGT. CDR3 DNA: TGTGCCAGCAAACCGGACAGGGGGAACACTGAAGCTTTCTTT. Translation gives CASKPDRGNTEAFF.

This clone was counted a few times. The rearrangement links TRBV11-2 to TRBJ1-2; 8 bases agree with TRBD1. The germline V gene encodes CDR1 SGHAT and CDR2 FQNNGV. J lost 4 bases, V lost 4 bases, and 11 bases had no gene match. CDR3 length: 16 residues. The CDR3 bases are TGTGCCAGCAGCTCGCCTAGGACAGGGAGGATCTATGGCTACACCTTC. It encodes CASSSPRTGRIYGYTF.

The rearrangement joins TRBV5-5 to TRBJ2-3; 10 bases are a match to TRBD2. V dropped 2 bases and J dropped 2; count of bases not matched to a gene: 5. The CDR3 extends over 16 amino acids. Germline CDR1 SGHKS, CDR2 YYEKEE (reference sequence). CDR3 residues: CASSFRTSGFTDTQYF. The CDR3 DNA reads TGTGCCAGCAGCTTCCGGACTAGCGGATTCACAGATACGCAGTATTTT.

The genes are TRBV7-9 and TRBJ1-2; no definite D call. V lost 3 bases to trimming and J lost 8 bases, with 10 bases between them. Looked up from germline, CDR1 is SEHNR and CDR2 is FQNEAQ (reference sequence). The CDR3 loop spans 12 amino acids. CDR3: CASSFPGSGYTF. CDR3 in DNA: TGTGCCAGCAGCTTTCCCGGGAGCGGCTACACCTTC.

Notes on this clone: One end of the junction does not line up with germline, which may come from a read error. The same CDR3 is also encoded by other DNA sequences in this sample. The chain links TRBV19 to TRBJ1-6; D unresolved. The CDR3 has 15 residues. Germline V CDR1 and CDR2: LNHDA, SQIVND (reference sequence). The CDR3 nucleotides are TGTGCCAGTAGTATTCGAGGTTCCTATAATTCCCCCCTCCACTTT. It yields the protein CASSIRGSYNSPLHF.

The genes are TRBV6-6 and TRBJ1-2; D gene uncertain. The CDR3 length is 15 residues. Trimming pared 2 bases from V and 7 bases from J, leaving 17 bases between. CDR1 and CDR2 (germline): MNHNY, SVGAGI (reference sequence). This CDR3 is CASSYVLLGLSGYTF. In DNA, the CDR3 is TGTGCCAGCAGTTACGTATTATTAGGACTGAGTGGCTACACCTTC.

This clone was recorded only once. This CDR3 is CASSFGQGASDTQYF. The CDR3 DNA reads TGTGCCAGCAGCTTCGGACAGGGGGCCTCAGATACGCAGTATTTT. The rearrangement joins TRBV11-2 to TRBJ2-3; 11 bases line up with TRBD1. The CDR3 is 15 residues long. V was pared by 3 bases and J by 4 bases, with 3 bases of the junction left unmatched. Germline V gene sequence: CDR1 SGHAT, CDR2 FQNNGV. Together with reference TRBV11-2 and TRBJ2-3, the CDR3 gives the full variable domain: EAGVAQSPRYKIIEKRQSVAFWCNPISGHATLYWYQQILGQGPKLLIQFQNNGVVDDSQLPKDRFSAERLKGVDSTLKIQPAKLEDSAVYLCASSFGQGASDTQYFGPGTRLTVL.

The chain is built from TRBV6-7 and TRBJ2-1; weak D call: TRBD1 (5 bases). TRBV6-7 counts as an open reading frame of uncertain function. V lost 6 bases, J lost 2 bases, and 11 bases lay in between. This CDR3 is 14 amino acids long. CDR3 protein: CASRGQGPYNEQFF. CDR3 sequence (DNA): TGTGCCAGCAGGGGCCAGGGTCCCTACAATGAGCAGTTCTTC.

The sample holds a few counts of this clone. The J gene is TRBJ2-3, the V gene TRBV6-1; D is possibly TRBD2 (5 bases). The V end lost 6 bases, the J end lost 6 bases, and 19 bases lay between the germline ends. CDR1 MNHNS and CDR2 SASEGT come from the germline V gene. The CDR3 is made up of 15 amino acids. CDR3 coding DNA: TGTGCCAGCAGATCGAGCGGATACACGGGTGATACGCAGTATTTT. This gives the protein CASRSSGYTGDTQYF.

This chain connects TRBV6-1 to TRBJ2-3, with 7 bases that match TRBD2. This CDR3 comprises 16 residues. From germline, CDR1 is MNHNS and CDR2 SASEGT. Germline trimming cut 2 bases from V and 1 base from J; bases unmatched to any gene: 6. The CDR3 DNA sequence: TGTGCCAGCAGTGAAAAGTTGGCGGGGGGCACAGATACGCAGTATTTT. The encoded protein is CASSEKLAGGTDTQYF.

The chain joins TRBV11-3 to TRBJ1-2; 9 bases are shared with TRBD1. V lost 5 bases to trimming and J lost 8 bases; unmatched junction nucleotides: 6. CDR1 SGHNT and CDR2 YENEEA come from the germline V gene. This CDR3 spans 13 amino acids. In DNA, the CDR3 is TGTGCCAGCAGCCGAAGGACAGGGGAAGGCTACACCTTC. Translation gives CASSRRTGEGYTF.

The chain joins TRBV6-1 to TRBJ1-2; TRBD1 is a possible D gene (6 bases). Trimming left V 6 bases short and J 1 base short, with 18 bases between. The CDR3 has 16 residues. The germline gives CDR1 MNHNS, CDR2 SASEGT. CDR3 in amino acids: CASSELPQGLNYGYTF. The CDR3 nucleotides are TGTGCCAGCAGCGAATTACCCCAGGGGCTTAACTATGGCTACACCTTC.

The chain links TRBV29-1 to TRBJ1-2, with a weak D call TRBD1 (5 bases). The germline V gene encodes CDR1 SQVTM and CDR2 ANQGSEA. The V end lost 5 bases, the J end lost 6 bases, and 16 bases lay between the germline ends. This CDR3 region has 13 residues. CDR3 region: CSVQPTGGDGYTF. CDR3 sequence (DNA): TGCAGCGTTCAACCCACGGGGGGTGATGGCTACACCTTC.

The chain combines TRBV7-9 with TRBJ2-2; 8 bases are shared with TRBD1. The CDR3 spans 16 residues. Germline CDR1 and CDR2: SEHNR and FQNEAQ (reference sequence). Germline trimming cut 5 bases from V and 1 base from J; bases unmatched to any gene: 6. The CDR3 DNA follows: TGTGCCAGCAGCCCCAGGGGGCTACGGAACACCGGGGAGCTGTTTTTT. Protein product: CASSPRGLRNTGELFF.

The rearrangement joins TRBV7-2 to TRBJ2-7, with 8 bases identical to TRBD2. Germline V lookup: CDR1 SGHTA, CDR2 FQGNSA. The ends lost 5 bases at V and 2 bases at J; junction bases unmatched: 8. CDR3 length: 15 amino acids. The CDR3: CASSRPRGGTYEQYF. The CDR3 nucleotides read TGTGCCAGCAGCCGACCTCGCGGGGGGACCTACGAGCAGTACTTC.

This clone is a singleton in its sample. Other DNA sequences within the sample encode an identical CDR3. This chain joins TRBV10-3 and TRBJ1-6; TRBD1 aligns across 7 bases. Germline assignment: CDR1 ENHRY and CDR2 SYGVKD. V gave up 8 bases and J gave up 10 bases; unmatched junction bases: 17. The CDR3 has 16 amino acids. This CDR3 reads CAISEWDSARDSPLHF. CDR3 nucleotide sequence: TGTGCCATCTCTGAATGGGACAGCGCAAGGGACTCACCCCTCCACTTT.

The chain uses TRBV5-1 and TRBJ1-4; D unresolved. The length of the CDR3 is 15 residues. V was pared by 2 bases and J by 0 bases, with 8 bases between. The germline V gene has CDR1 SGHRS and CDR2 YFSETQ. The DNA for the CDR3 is TGCGCCAGCAGCTTTGGGAGAGCAACTAATGAAAAACTGTTTTTT. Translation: CASSFGRATNEKLFF. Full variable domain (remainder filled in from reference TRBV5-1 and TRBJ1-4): KAGVTQTPRYLIKTRGQQVTLSCSPISGHRSVSWYQQTPGQGLQFLFEYFSETQRNKGNFPGRFSGRQFSNSRSEMNVSTLELGDSALYLCASSFGRATNEKLFFGSGTQLSVL.

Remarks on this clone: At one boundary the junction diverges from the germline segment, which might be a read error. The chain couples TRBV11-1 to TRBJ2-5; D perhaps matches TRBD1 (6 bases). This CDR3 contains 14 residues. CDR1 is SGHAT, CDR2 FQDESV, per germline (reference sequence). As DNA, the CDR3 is TGTGCCAGCAGCTTGGCCAGGGGCGGAGAGATCCAGTACTTC. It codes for CASSLARGGEIQYF.

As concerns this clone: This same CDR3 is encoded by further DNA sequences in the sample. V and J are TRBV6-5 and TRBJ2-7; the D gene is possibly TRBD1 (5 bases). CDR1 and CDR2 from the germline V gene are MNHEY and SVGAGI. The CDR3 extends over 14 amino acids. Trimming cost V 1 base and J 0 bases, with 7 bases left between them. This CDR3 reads CASSYWGPSYEQYF. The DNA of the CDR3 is TGTGCCAGCAGTTACTGGGGCCCCTCCTACGAGCAGTACTTC.

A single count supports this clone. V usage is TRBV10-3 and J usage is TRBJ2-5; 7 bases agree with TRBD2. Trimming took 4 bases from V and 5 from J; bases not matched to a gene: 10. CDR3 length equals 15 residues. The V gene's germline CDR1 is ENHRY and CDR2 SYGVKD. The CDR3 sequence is CAISVGGNWGETQYF. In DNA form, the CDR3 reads TGTGCCATCAGTGTCGGGGGGAACTGGGGGGAGACCCAGTACTTC.

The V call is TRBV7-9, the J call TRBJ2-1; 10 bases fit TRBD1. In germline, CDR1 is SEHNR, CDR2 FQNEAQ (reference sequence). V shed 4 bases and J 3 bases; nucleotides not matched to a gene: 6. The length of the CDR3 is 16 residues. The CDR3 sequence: CASSSPGTGVYNEQFF. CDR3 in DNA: TGTGCCAGCAGCTCTCCCGGGACAGGGGTCTACAATGAGCAGTTCTTC.